This is a list of T cell receptor beta chains from one sample in a study of regulatory T cells in long-lasting Graves disease. MiXCR, applied by TCRdb to the multiplex PCR reads, yields one record per CDR3 protein. Of around 450,000 distinct CDR3 sequences listed, around 15% are singletons. This sample was also put to use in a study of T cells in Graves' hyperthyroidism and ophthalmopathy.

The sample here was peripheral blood mononuclear cells (PBMCs), taken at new diagnosis, from a patient treated with antithyroid drugs. All receptors derive from a man aged 35 to 55 with Graves disease. Both conserved end residues are part of each CDR3. The D gene is left open where the match is weak. Clone size appears in some rows only: once, few, many, or a class for an expanded clone.

.	TRBD2	TRBV27	TRBJ2-7	CASSLVSGRTEQYF	TGTGCCAGCAGTTTGGTTAGCGGGAGGACCGAGCAGTACTTC
few	.	TRBV7-7	TRBJ2-2	CASSWGPGALGTGELFF	TGTGCTAGCAGCTGGGGCCCCGGGGCACTTGGCACCGGGGAGCTGTTTTTT
few	TRBD1	TRBV11-2	TRBJ1-4	CASSLGDRGRNEKLFF	TGTGCCAGCAGCTTAGGTGACAGGGGGCGTAACGAAAAACTGTTTTTT
.	.	TRBV24-1	TRBJ2-3	CATSDLQGMTDTQYF	TGTGCCACCAGTGATTTGCAGGGGATGACAGATACGCAGTATTTT
many	.	TRBV11-2	TRBJ1-2	CASSPHQEDSYGYTF	TGTGCCAGCAGCCCCCACCAAGAGGACAGCTATGGCTACACCTTC
few	TRBD1	TRBV9	TRBJ2-5	CASSVTTGGVGETQYF	TGTGCCAGCAGCGTAACAACAGGGGGCGTGGGTGAGACCCAGTACTTC
many	TRBD2	TRBV7-9	TRBJ2-3	CASRLLAGGSTDTQYF	TGTGCCAGCAGACTTCTAGCGGGAGGGTCCACAGATACGCAGTATTTT
many	TRBD2	TRBV7-2	TRBJ2-7	CASSPGGGAWGPYEQYF	TGTGCCAGCAGCCCCGGGGGGGGGGCGTGGGGCCCCTACGAGCAGTACTTC
few	TRBD1	TRBV13	TRBJ1-6	CASSQDRGSVSPLHF	TGTGCCAGCAGCCAAGACAGGGGGTCGGTTTCACCCCTCCACTTT
.	.	TRBV10-3	TRBJ2-5	CAIKGQGGLETQYF	TGTGCCATCAAAGGGCAGGGAGGCCTAGAGACCCAGTACTTC
many	.	TRBV28	TRBJ2-7	CASSLLPGSEQYF	TGTGCCAGCAGTTTGCTTCCGGGGTCCGAGCAGTACTTC